The TCR beta chain described here comes from a study of cytomegalovirus exposure and HLA in healthy donors. Primers included in the PCR were 60 Vbeta and 13 Jbeta primers. Clones were read by immunoSEQ multiplex PCR, and TCRdb kept only the in-frame ones, dropping some. The table includes around 69,000 clones, around two thirds detected once. Study conclusions and caveats: Accurate prediction of HLA-A and HLA-B alleles (for most subjects) was reportedly achieved from TCR beta sequences. In a later analysis, several top co-occurrence clusters appeared linked to parvovirus B19, influenza, CMV and Epstein-Barr virus.

This clone was counted once. Antigen: not known. Germline assignment: CDR1 SGHTA and CDR2 FQGTGA. Trimming stripped 3 bases from V and 1 base from J, with 6 bases between. This CDR3 spans 13 amino acids. The sample consisted of PBMCs. The TCR sequence derives from a woman aged 45-65 years in good health and CMV-seropositive. V and J are TRBV7-3 and TRBJ1-1; D is unresolved. As DNA, the CDR3 is TGTGCCAGCAGCTTGGGCAGGAACACTGAAGCTTTCTTT. It specifies CASSLGRNTEAFF.